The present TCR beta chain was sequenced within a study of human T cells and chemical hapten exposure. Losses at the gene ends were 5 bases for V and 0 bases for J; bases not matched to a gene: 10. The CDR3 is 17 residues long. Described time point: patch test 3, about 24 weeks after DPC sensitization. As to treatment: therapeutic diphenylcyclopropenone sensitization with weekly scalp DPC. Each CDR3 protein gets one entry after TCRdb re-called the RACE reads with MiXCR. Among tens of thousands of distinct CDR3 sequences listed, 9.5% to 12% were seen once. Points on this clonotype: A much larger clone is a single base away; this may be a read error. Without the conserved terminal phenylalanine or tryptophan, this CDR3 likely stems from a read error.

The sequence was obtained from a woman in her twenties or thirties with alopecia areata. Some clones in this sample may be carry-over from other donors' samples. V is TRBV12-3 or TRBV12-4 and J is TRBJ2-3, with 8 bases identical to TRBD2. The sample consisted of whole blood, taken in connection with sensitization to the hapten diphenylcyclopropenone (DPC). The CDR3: CASSQIRGGTSTDTQYS. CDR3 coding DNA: TGTGCCAGCAGTCAAATACGGGGGGGGACTAGCACAGATACGCAGTATTCT.